The 9 T cell receptor beta chains listed next were all sequenced from one sample in a study of blood T cell repertoires in COVID-19. Profiling relied on immunoSEQ multiplex PCR, and the TCRdb table lists in-frame clones only, not all of them. The sample comprises about 200,000 clones, 86% of which are singletons, and 20% to 25% rests with the top ten. Specimen: PBMCs or T cells enriched from blood (not recorded which). These receptors were taken from a woman between 40 and 55 years old in a cohort exposed to, infected with or recovered from COVID-19 (not recorded which).

The chain recombines TRBV9 with TRBJ1-6, with D possibly matching TRBD1 (5 bases). Germline values: CDR1 SGDLS, CDR2 YYNGEE. V lost 0 bases, J lost 10 bases, and 11 bases lay in between. The CDR3 has 14 residues. The CDR3, as DNA: TGTGCCAGCAGCGTAGACGACAGAAGGTCACCCCTCCACTTT. Protein: CASSVDDRRSPLHF.

This chain uses TRBV29-1 with TRBJ1-4; D is possibly TRBD1 (6 bases). The CDR3 is 14 amino acids. Trimming took off 6 bases at V and 6 bases at J, with 17 bases between the two ends. The germline gives CDR1 SQVTM, CDR2 ANQGSEA. In nucleotides, the CDR3 is TGCAGCGTCGAGGGGGTCGGGAACGATGAAAAACTGTTTTTT. This translates into CSVEGVGNDEKLFF.

Of note for this clone: The sample contains more than one DNA sequence encoding this CDR3. The gene calls are TRBV28 and TRBJ1-1, with D maybe TRBD1 (5 bases). The CDR3 covers 14 residues. Germline V gene lookup returns CDR1 MDHEN and CDR2 SYDVKM. V was trimmed by 2 bases and J by 1 base, leaving 8 bases between them. The CDR3 reads CASSLRGRNTEAFF. For the CDR3, the DNA is TGTGCCAGCAGTTTACGGGGGAGGAACACTGAAGCTTTCTTT.

The chain uses TRBV24-1 and TRBJ1-2, with D possibly TRBD1 on 5 matching bases. Germline V gene lookup returns CDR1 KGHDR and CDR2 SFDVKD. The length of the CDR3 is 14 residues. The V end lost 4 bases, the J end lost 4 bases, and 12 bases lay between the germline ends. The CDR3 region has the DNA TGTGCCACCAGTGACCCAAGGGGCATCTATGGCTACACCTTC. It specifies CATSDPRGIYGYTF.

This clone showed up just once. The chain uses TRBV5-1 and TRBJ1-1; D possibly corresponds to TRBD1 (6 bases). The CDR3 has 12 residues. V gave up 8 bases and J gave up 1 base, with 9 bases separating them. The germline V gene encodes CDR1 SGHRS and CDR2 YFSETQ. The CDR3 loop is CASKTGNTEAFF. CDR3 in DNA: TGCGCCAGTAAGACAGGGAACACTGAAGCTTTCTTT. The variable domain in full, completed from reference TRBV5-1 and TRBJ1-1, reads KAGVTQTPRYLIKTRGQQVTLSCSPISGHRSVSWYQQTPGQGLQFLFEYFSETQRNKGNFPGRFSGRQFSNSRSEMNVSTLELGDSALYLCASKTGNTEAFFGQGTRLTVV.

V usage is TRBV5-1 and J usage is TRBJ1-1, with 8 bases identical to TRBD1. Trimming removed 2 bases from V and 5 bases from J; junction bases left unmatched: 8. The germline V gene has CDR1 SGHRS and CDR2 YFSETQ. The CDR3 length is 15 residues. The CDR3 loop reads CASSFPDRGGTEAFF. DNA for the CDR3: TGCGCCAGCAGCTTCCCCGACAGGGGTGGGACTGAAGCTTTCTTT.

The J gene is TRBJ2-5, the V gene TRBV13; tentative D call: TRBD1 (5 bases). The CDR3 has 13 amino acids. CDR1 PRHDT and CDR2 FYEKMQ come from the germline V gene (reference sequence). V was shortened by 5 bases and J by 2 bases, with 9 bases between the two germline ends. The CDR3 nucleotides are TGTGCCAGCAGCCCGACAGATCAAGAGACCCAGTACTTC. Protein product: CASSPTDQETQYF.

The chain couples TRBV11-2 to TRBJ1-3; TRBD1 aligns across 7 bases. V lost 5 bases to trimming and J lost 8 bases; unmatched junction nucleotides: 15. Per germline, CDR1 SGHAT and CDR2 FQNNGV. The CDR3 is 16 residues long. CDR3 coding DNA: TGTGCCAGCAGCGTAGGACAGGCTCCTACTGAGGACACCATATATTTT. It yields the protein CASSVGQAPTEDTIYF.

V usage is TRBV19 and J usage is TRBJ1-4; TRBD1 is a possible D gene (6 bases). Looked up from germline, CDR1 is LNHDA and CDR2 is SQIVND (reference sequence). CDR3 length: 13 residues. The V end lost 11 bases, the J end lost 4 bases, and 14 bases lay between the germline ends. The CDR3 DNA sequence: TGTGCCTCCGAGGGGGAGCTTAATGAAAAACTGTTTTTT. It is translated as CASEGELNEKLFF. Looking up the rest from reference TRBV19 and TRBJ1-4 gives the full variable domain: DGGITQSPKYLFRKEGQNVTLSCEQNLNHDAMYWYRQDPGQGLRLIYYSQIVNDFQKGDIAEGYSVSREKKESFPLTVTSAQKNPTAFYLCASEGELNEKLFFGSGTQLSVL.